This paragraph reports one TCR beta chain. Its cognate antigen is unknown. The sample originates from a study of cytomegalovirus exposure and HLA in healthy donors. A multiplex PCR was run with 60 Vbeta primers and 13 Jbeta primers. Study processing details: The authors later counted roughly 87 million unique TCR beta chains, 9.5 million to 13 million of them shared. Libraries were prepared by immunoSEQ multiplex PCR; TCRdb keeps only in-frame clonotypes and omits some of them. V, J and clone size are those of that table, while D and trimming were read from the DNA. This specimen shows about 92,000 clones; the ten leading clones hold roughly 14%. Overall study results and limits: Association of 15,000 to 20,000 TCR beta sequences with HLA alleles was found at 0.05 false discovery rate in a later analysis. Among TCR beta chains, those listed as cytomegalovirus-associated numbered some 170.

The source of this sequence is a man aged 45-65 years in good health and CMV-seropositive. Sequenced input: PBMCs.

The CDR3 is CASSKDQGTEQFF. CDR3 bases: TGTGCCAGCAGCAAAGATCAGGGTACTGAGCAGTTCTTC. The genes are TRBV7-6 and TRBJ2-1; maybe TRBD1 (5 bases). V gave up 5 bases and J gave up 9 bases, with 14 bases separating them. The length of the CDR3 is 13 residues. CDR1 is SGHVS, CDR2 FNYEAQ, per germline.